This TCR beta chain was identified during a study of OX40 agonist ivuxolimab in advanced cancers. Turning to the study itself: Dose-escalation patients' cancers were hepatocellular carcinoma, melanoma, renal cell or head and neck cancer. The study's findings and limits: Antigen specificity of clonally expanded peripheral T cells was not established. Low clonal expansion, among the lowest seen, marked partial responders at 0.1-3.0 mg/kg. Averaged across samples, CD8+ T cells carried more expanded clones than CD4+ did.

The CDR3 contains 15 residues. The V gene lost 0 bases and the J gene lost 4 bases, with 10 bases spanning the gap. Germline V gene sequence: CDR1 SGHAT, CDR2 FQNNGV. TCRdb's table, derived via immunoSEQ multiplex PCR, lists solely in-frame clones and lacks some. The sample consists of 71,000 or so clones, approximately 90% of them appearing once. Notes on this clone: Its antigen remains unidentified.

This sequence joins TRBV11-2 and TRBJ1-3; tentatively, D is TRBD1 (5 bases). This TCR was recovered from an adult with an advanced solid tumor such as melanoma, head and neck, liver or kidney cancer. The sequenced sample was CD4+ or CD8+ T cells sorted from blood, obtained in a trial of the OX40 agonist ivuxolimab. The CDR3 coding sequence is TGTGCCAGCAGCTTAGACGGGGCAGACGGAAACACCATATATTTT. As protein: CASSLDGADGNTIYF.